These 21 T cell receptor beta chains share one sample of origin, sequenced in a study of shared clonotypes between healthy human individuals. The data were produced by immunoSEQ multiplex PCR, yet TCRdb's version contains in-frame clones alone and is incomplete. Found here are under 2,500,000 clones, approximately 94% of them singletons; the top ten hold around 0.13%. Sequenced input: naive CD4+ T cells sorted from blood. Specified subset: CD45RA+ positively selected. The source is a man aged 18 to 35 in good health.

The rearrangement joins TRBV25-1 to TRBJ2-1; a possible D gene is TRBD2 (6 bases). The CDR3 is 12 amino acids. Trimming stripped 5 bases from V and 8 bases from J, with 10 bases between. The V gene's germline CDR1 is MGHDK and CDR2 SYGVNS. The DNA for the CDR3 is TGTGCCAGCAGTAGGGACTTCGATGAGCAGTTCTTC. This sequence encodes CASSRDFDEQFF.

The chain couples TRBV19 to TRBJ2-3, with D possibly TRBD2 on 6 matching bases. Germline lookup yields CDR1 LNHDA and CDR2 SQIVND (reference sequence). V shed 7 bases and J shed 3 bases, with 14 bases lying between them. The CDR3 spans 14 residues. CDR3 amino acids: CASTPHGGTDTQYF. In DNA, the CDR3 is TGTGCCAGTACCCCACACGGGGGAACAGATACGCAGTATTTT.

The chain carries TRBV7-2 and TRBJ2-6, with TRBD1 matching 7 bases. Germline V lookup: CDR1 SGHTA, CDR2 FQGNSA. This CDR3 has 15 residues. V was pared by 4 bases and J by 2 bases, with 2 bases of the junction left unmatched. The CDR3 sequence: CASSSGQPGANVLTF. CDR3 DNA: TGTGCCAGCAGCTCGGGACAGCCTGGGGCCAACGTCCTGACTTTC.

This clone appeared once. The rearrangement links TRBV5-1 to TRBJ2-5; 8 bases are a match to TRBD1. This CDR3 spans 15 amino acids. In germline, CDR1 is SGHRS, CDR2 YFSETQ. With 2 bases clipped from V and 5 bases from J, the junction kept 8 bases outside the gene matches. The CDR3 bases are TGCGCCAGCAGCTTACCGGGACAGGTCGGGGAGACCCAGTACTTC. It translates to CASSLPGQVGETQYF.

This rearrangement joins TRBV18 to TRBJ2-1, with no clear D. This CDR3 contains 12 residues. Germline lookup yields CDR1 KGHSH and CDR2 LQKENI. The V and J ends lost 5 bases and 10 bases respectively, with 12 bases between them. CDR3 loop: CASSTRTIEQFF. The CDR3 DNA reads TGTGCCAGCTCAACCCGAACGATCGAGCAGTTCTTC.

The chain carries TRBV27 and TRBJ2-7, with TRBD2 matching over 8 bases. V was pared by 5 bases and J by 2 bases, with 14 bases of the junction left unmatched. The CDR3 contains 17 residues. Germline values: CDR1 MNHEY, CDR2 SMNVEV (reference sequence). The CDR3 here is CASSPAGLAGATYEQYF. The DNA for the CDR3 is TGTGCCAGCAGTCCCGCCGGGCTAGCGGGCGCTACCTACGAGCAGTACTTC.

About this clone itself: The sample has other DNA sequences that encode this CDR3 too. The V gene is TRBV7-2, the J gene TRBJ2-1; D call uncertain. The CDR3 has 11 residues. V was clipped by 3 bases and J by 8 bases, with 5 bases between them. Germline assignment: CDR1 SGHTA and CDR2 FQGNSA. CDR3 bases: TGTGCCAGCAGCTTGTTAGATGAGCAGTTCTTC. As protein: CASSLLDEQFF.

The rearrangement uses TRBV5-1 and TRBJ2-5, with a weak D call TRBD1 (6 bases). This CDR3 contains 14 residues. The ends were cut back, 3 bases at V and 10 bases at J, with 19 bases in the middle. The germline V gene encodes CDR1 SGHRS and CDR2 YFSETQ. CDR3 amino acids: CASSSGPPKGDQYF. CDR3 DNA sequence: TGCGCCAGCAGCTCGGGACCCCCCAAGGGGGACCAGTACTTC.

The rearrangement links TRBV10-3 to TRBJ2-3, with unresolved D. Trimming left V 4 bases short and J 4 bases short, with 12 bases between. The CDR3 is 14 residues long. Germline CDR1 reads ENHRY; CDR2 reads SYGVKD. The CDR3 DNA is TGTGCCATCAGTGTGCGTGACATTGCAGATACGCAGTATTTT. The encoded protein is CAISVRDIADTQYF.

The V call is TRBV28, the J call TRBJ1-5; no clear D. Germline V gives CDR1 MDHEN, CDR2 SYDVKM. Trimming left V 8 bases short and J 5 bases short, with 13 bases between. The CDR3 runs to 13 residues. The CDR3, as DNA: TGTGCCAGCCGTCAGGAAGGCCATCAGCCCCAGCATTTT. Translation gives CASRQEGHQPQHF.

The CDR3 loop reads CASSTSSSYNSPLHF. The CDR3, as DNA: TGTGCCAGCTCAACATCGAGCTCCTATAATTCACCCCTCCACTTT. The rearrangement uses TRBV18 and TRBJ1-6; no firm D call. Germline CDR1 reads KGHSH; CDR2 reads LQKENI. V lost 5 bases and J lost 0, with 8 bases in between. The CDR3 loop spans 15 amino acids.

The CDR3 region is CASSPEFTNEKLFF. CDR3 nucleotides: TGCGCCAGCAGCCCTGAATTCACTAATGAAAAACTGTTTTTT. The rearrangement joins TRBV5-1 to TRBJ1-4; D remains ambiguous. Per the germline V gene, CDR1 is SGHRS and CDR2 is YFSETQ. The CDR3 consists of 14 residues. The germline V and J ends were trimmed by 4 bases and 2 bases, with 9 bases remaining between them.

The chain links TRBV6-5 to TRBJ2-7; 8 bases line up with TRBD1. CDR1 and CDR2 (germline): MNHEY, SVGAGI. Trimming removed 6 bases from V and 2 bases from J; junction bases left unmatched: 3. This CDR3 is built from 13 residues. CDR3 in DNA: TGTGCCAGCAGGACAGGGGCCCCCTACGAGCAGTACTTC. Amino acid sequence: CASRTGAPYEQYF.

For this clone: Other DNA sequences within the sample encode an identical CDR3. The chain links TRBV9 to TRBJ2-7; D gene ambiguous. This CDR3 has 14 amino acids. V was cut by 0 bases and J by 4 bases, with 11 bases left in between. CDR1 is SGDLS, CDR2 YYNGEE, per germline. The chain's CDR3 is CASSVDIGSYEQYF. Here the CDR3 DNA reads TGTGCCAGCAGCGTAGATATAGGAAGTTACGAGCAGTACTTC.

V usage is TRBV5-1 and J usage is TRBJ1-2, with a tentative D call TRBD1 (6 bases). This CDR3 spans 14 amino acids. Germline V lookup: CDR1 SGHRS, CDR2 YFSETQ. V dropped 2 bases and J dropped 7 bases, with 15 bases sitting between them. In DNA, the CDR3 is TGCGCCAGCAGCTTTGGGACAAATCGTGGTGGCTACACCTTC. The encoded protein is CASSFGTNRGGYTF.

The J gene is TRBJ1-2, the V gene TRBV18, with 7 bases matching TRBD1. This CDR3 comprises 14 residues. Germline values: CDR1 KGHSH, CDR2 LQKENI. V shed 4 bases, J shed 6 bases, and the junction held 8 bases outside the gene matches. As DNA, the CDR3 is TGTGCCAGCTCACGTAGTACAGGGGTGGATGGCTACACCTTC. Translating it yields CASSRSTGVDGYTF.

In its sample, this clone was seen a few times. The chain carries TRBV7-2 and TRBJ1-6; maybe TRBD1 (5 bases). This CDR3 contains 15 residues. Per germline, CDR1 SGHTA and CDR2 FQGNSA. V shed 3 bases and J shed 5 bases, with 11 bases lying between them. Here the CDR3 DNA reads TGTGCCAGCAGCTTTCAGGGAGCAAATAATTCACCCCTCCACTTT. Translated: CASSFQGANNSPLHF.

The chain recombines TRBV28 with TRBJ2-5; perhaps D is TRBD1 or TRBD2 (5 bases each). Germline CDR1 reads MDHEN; CDR2 reads SYDVKM. Trimming removed 1 base from V and 2 bases from J, with 14 bases in between. The CDR3 covers 16 residues. The CDR3 here is CASSLSGKRGQETQYF. CDR3 DNA sequence: TGTGCCAGCAGTTTATCCGGGAAGAGGGGACAAGAGACCCAGTACTTC.

As regards this clone: In the same sample, other DNA sequences code for this CDR3. The chain links TRBV10-3 to TRBJ2-3; tentatively, D is TRBD2 (5 bases). The CDR3 loop spans 12 amino acids. Germline V lookup: CDR1 ENHRY, CDR2 SYGVKD. V was shortened by 8 bases and J by 3 bases, with 9 bases between the two germline ends. The CDR3 is CAIRGGTDTQYF. Here the CDR3 DNA reads TGTGCCATCCGGGGTGGGACAGATACGCAGTATTTT.

The chain employs TRBV7-2 and TRBJ2-7; the match to TRBD2 covers 8 bases. CDR3 length: 15 residues. CDR1 is SGHTA, CDR2 FQGNSA, per germline. Trimming took 5 bases from V and 0 from J; bases not matched to a gene: 6. CDR3 sequence: CASSRPGGFSYEQYF. DNA of the CDR3: TGTGCCAGCAGCCGCCCGGGGGGGTTCTCCTACGAGCAGTACTTC.

The V call is TRBV6-6, the J call TRBJ2-1; TRBD2 aligns across 10 bases. The germline gives CDR1 MNHNY, CDR2 SVGAGI (reference sequence). This CDR3 contains 15 residues. With 6 bases clipped from V and 7 bases from J, the junction kept 9 bases outside the gene matches. This CDR3 is CASSWTSGTGNEQFF. The CDR3 region has the DNA TGTGCCAGCAGCTGGACTAGCGGAACGGGAAATGAGCAGTTCTTC.